This is a list of T cell receptor beta chains from one sample in a study of control samples from healthy donors and cancer patients. Sequencing was performed with immunoSEQ multiplex PCR; in TCRdb, only in-frame clones are kept and a portion is missing. This repertoire shows some 97,000 clones, roughly 84% found once; its top ten account for more than 15%. Sequences were obtained from blood. The receptors were gathered from a woman aged 50 to 65 in good health. CDR3s include the opening cysteine and the closing phenylalanine or tryptophan. D genes are given only for firm matches. Some rows have no size entry. The others give once, few or many, or a class for an expanded clone.

.,.,TRBJ1-2,TRBV7-9,TGTGCCAGCAGCCCGGGGGCTCTGACGGGCTACACCTTC,CASSPGALTGYTF
.,.,TRBJ2-2,TRBV5-1,TGCGCCAGCAGCTGGACGGATAACACCGGGGAGCTGTTTTTT,CASSWTDNTGELFF
.,.,TRBJ1-3,TRBV7-2,TGTGCCAGCAGCCTACTGGGGGTACAGGACACCATATATTTT,CASSLLGVQDTIYF
TRBD2,few,TRBJ2-2,TRBV9,TGTGCCAGCAGCGGTAAGGGACTAGCTAATACCGGGGAGCTGTTTTTT,CASSGKGLANTGELFF
TRBD1,.,TRBJ1-1,TRBV6-2/TRBV6-3,TGTGCCAGCAGTTCCCCGACAGGGATTCTCGCTGAAGCTTTCTTT,CASSSPTGILAEAFF
.,once,TRBJ1-5,TRBV18,TGTGCCAGCTCACCGGGCAGGGTAAGCAATCAGCCCCAGCATTTT,CASSPGRVSNQPQHF
.,.,TRBJ2-2,TRBV2,TGTGCCAGCAGTGATTCTAGTCTCCCCACCGGGGAGCTGTTTTTT,CASSDSSLPTGELFF
.,few,TRBJ1-4,TRBV6-6,TGTGCCAGCAGTACGTCACTTAGAGATGAAAAACTGTTTTTT,CASSTSLRDEKLFF
TRBD2,.,TRBJ2-1,TRBV6-6,TGTGCCAGCAGCCCCGACTCCGCGGGAGGGCCGGGGCAGTTCTTC,CASSPDSAGGPGQFF
TRBD2,.,TRBJ2-1,TRBV9,TGTGCCAGCAGCGTAGGGACTAGTACCGGCAATGAGCAGTTCTTC,CASSVGTSTGNEQFF
TRBD1,.,TRBJ1-2,TRBV19,TGTGCCAGTAGTCCTGGGACAGGGGGCTATGGCTACACCTTC,CASSPGTGGYGYTF
.,.,TRBJ1-1,TRBV7-3,TGTGCCAGCAGCCCACATCCACAGGGCGCCACTGAAGCTTTCTTT,CASSPHPQGATEAFF
.,once,TRBJ1-1,TRBV11-1,TGTGCCGGGCACGAGCTGGGGGGGGTGAACACTGAAGCTTTCTTT,CAGHELGGVNTEAFF
.,.,TRBJ1-3,TRBV5-3,TGTGCCAGAAGCTCCCTCTCTGGGGGGCCTACTGGAAACACCATATATTTT,CARSSLSGGPTGNTIYF
.,.,TRBJ2-3,TRBV24-1,TGTGCCACCAGTGTCAGCGGTTATAGCACAGATACGCAGTATTTT,CATSVSGYSTDTQYF
.,.,TRBJ2-1,TRBV11-2,TGTGCCAGCAGCTTTCGTGATGAGCAGTTCTTC,CASSFRDEQFF
.,.,TRBJ2-1,TRBV7-2,TGTGCCAGCAGCTTGCTCGAGGGGAATGAGCAGTTCTTC,CASSLLEGNEQFF
.,.,TRBJ2-1,TRBV3-1/TRBV3-2,TGTGCCAGCAGCCACTACCCTGATAGCTCCGCCTATGAGCAGTTCTTC,CASSHYPDSSAYEQFF
.,.,TRBJ1-6,TRBV11-2,TGTGCCAGCAGCTTAGATCGAGTTTCCTCACCCCTCCACTTT,CASSLDRVSSPLHF
.,.,TRBJ1-1,TRBV2,TGTGCCAGCAGGGAAGCAGGGCGGGGAGCTTTCTTT,CASREAGRGAFF